This T cell receptor (beta chain) was sequenced for a study of blood T cell repertoires in COVID-19. Study at large: PBMCs, B-cell-depleted T cells, or T cells provided the cDNA or gDNA that made up the material.

CDR3 size: 14 residues. Per germline, CDR1 MNHEY and CDR2 SMNVEV (reference sequence). V dropped 5 bases and J dropped 1 base, with 12 bases sitting between them. Membership in each cohort depended on participant-reported clinical history. The protocol was immunoSEQ multiplex PCR, while the TCRdb copy is restricted to in-frame clones and leaves out a portion. The table has approximately 250,000 clones, approximately 90% seen once. The chain links TRBV27 to TRBJ2-7; D not certain. The sample comprised PBMCs or T cells enriched from blood (not recorded which). This clonotype was obtained from a woman aged 60-75 years in a cohort exposed to, infected with or recovered from COVID-19 (not recorded which). The CDR3 sequence is CASSPRPSSYEQYF. DNA of the CDR3: TGTGCCAGCAGTCCCAGGCCATCATCCTACGAGCAGTACTTC.